This entry describes one TCR beta chain. What it binds is not known. The data were taken from a study of shared clonotypes between healthy human individuals. Study background: Each donor's CD8 memory used one plate, CD8 naive two, each CD4 subset three. Study outcomes and limitations: The four-donor shared clonotypes exceeded non-shared clonotypes in generation probability, with non-shared ones scoring lower.

The genomic DNA of each subset was split evenly across several immunoSEQ plates. TCRdb's copy holds only in-frame clones and misses some; the assay was immunoSEQ multiplex PCR. The table shows some 2 million clones, with 95% occurring only once. From CD4+ cells came CD45RA+ naive and CD45RA-negative memory subsets. Trimming stripped 6 bases from V and 1 base from J, with 12 bases between. Germline lookup yields CDR1 MNHEY and CDR2 SVGAGI. This CDR3 spans 14 amino acids. The chain joins TRBV6-5 to TRBJ1-1, with unresolved D. The receptor's source is a man aged 18 to 30 in good health. The specimen sequenced was naive CD4+ T cells sorted from blood. Regarding subset: CD45RA+ positively selected. The CDR3 nucleotides read TGTGCCAGCAGCCCATTGACATCGAACACTGAAGCTTTCTTT. Its protein is CASSPLTSNTEAFF.